One T cell receptor beta chain is described in this entry. This sample is drawn from a study of control samples from healthy donors and cancer patients. The data were produced by immunoSEQ multiplex PCR, yet TCRdb's version contains in-frame clones alone and is incomplete. The sample carries about 120,000 clones, around nine tenths recorded once. J lost 4 bases, V lost 1 base, and 4 bases had no gene match. The CDR3 contains 16 residues. The sequencing sample was made of blood. The receptor was isolated from a man younger than 45 in good health. This sequence joins TRBV5-3 and TRBJ2-1, with 11 bases matching TRBD2. TRBV5-3 is given ORF status, its function remaining uncertain. The CDR3 DNA reads as TGTGCCAGAAGCTTGCTTACTAGCGGGGGATACAATGAGCAGTTCTTC. It codes for CARSLLTSGGYNEQFF.